Presented here are 3 T cell receptor beta chains from one specimen sequenced in a study of response to subunit inactivated influenza vaccine. TCRdb re-called the RT-PCR reads through MiXCR, storing one row per CDR3 protein. Among around 540,000 distinct CDR3 sequences listed, 10% to 15% were seen once. Here the sequenced sample was PBMCs from blood, taken on the day of vaccination. Receptors originate from a man aged 50 to 60 who received an inactivated influenza vaccine.

This clonotype was counted ten times or more. An end of the junction differs from the germline gene, which may be a read error. The J gene is TRBJ2-1, the V gene TRBV5-1; D is perhaps TRBD1 or TRBD2 (6 bases each). CDR3 size: 12 residues. Germline CDR1 is SGHRS and CDR2 is YFSETQ. As DNA, the CDR3 is TGCGCCAGCAGCGAGGGGGGCCGGATAACGGTCTTC. Protein sequence: CASSEGGRITVF.

V is TRBV21-1 and J is TRBJ2-1; the table's TRBD1 call for D was not verified on the DNA. TRBV21-1 is classified as a pseudogene. The CDR3 spans 14 residues. The CDR3 here is CASSKSIRAGQWFF. DNA for the CDR3: TGTGCCAGCAGCAAATCGATTCGGGCGGGACAGTGGTTCTTC.

The table lists this clonotype with a few counts. The chain employs TRBV5-1 and TRBJ2-1, with D possibly matching TRBD2 (5 bases). Germline CDR1 is SGHRS and CDR2 is YFSETQ. The CDR3 sequence is 12 residues long. V was trimmed by 2 bases and J by 10 bases, leaving 10 bases between them. The CDR3 loop is CASSLRGPEQFF. The DNA of the CDR3 is TGCGCCAGCAGCTTAAGAGGGCCGGAGCAGTTCTTC.